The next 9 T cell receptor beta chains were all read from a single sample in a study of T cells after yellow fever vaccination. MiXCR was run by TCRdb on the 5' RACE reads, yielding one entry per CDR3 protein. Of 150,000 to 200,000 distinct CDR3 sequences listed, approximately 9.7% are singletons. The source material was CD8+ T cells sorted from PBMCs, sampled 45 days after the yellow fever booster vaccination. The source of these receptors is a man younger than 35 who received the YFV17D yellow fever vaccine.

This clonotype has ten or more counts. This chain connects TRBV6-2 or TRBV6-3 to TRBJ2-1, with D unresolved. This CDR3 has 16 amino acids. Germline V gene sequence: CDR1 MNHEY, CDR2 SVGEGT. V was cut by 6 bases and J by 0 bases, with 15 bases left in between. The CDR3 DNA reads TGTGCCAGCAGCCCCCGGACCCATGTCTCCTACAATGAGCAGTTCTTC. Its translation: CASSPRTHVSYNEQFF.

The CDR3: CASSASRTGGGETQYF. Here the CDR3 DNA reads TGTGCCAGCAGCGCATCAAGGACAGGGGGCGGAGAGACCCAGTACTTC. This chain uses TRBV5-4 with TRBJ2-5; TRBD1 aligns across 11 bases. CDR3 length equals 16 residues. Germline V gene lookup returns CDR1 SGHNT and CDR2 YYREEE (reference sequence). The J segment lost 4 bases and the V segment lost 4 bases, leaving 9 bases of the junction unmatched.

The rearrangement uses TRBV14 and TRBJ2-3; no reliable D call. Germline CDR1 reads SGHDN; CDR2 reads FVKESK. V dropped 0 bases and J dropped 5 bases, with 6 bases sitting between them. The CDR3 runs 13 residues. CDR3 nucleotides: TGTGCCAGCAGCCAAGATCTAGGAGATACGCAGTATTTT. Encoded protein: CASSQDLGDTQYF.

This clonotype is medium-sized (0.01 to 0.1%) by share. CDR3: CASSSGDTGELFF. As DNA, the CDR3 is TGTGCCAGCAGTAGCGGGGACACCGGGGAGCTGTTTTTT. The J gene is TRBJ2-2, the V gene TRBV6-4; 7 bases align to TRBD2. V gave up 5 bases and J gave up 3 bases; unmatched junction bases: 0. Germline CDR1 reads MRHNA; CDR2 reads SNTAGT. CDR3 length: 13 residues.

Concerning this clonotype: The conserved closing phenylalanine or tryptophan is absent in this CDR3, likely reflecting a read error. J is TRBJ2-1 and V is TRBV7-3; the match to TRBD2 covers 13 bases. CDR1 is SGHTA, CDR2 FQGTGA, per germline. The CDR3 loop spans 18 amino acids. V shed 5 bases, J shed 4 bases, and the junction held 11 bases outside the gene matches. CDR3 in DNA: TGTGCCAGCAGCCAAAGGGGACTAGCGGGGCTCGAGTACAATGAGCAGTTCATC. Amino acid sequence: CASSQRGLAGLEYNEQFI.

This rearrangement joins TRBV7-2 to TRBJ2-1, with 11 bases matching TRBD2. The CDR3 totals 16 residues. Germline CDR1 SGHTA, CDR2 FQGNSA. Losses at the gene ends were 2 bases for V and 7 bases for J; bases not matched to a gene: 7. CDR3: CASSLYGPSGGNEQFF. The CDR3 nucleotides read TGTGCCAGCAGCTTATACGGGCCTAGCGGGGGGAATGAGCAGTTCTTC.

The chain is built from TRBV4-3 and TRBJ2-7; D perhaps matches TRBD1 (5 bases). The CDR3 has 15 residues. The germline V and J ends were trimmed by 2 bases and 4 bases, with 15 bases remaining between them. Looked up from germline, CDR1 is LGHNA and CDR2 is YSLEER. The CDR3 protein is CASSQRAQGSYEQYF. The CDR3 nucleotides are TGCGCCAGCAGCCAAAGGGCTCAGGGCTCTTACGAGCAGTACTTC.

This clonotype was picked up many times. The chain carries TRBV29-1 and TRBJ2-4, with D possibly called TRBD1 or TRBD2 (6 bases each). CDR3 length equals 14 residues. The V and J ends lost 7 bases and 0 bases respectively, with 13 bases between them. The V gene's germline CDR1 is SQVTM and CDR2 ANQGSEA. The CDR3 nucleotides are TGCAGCGCTGCTGGGGGGCTAGCCAAAAACATTCAGTACTTC. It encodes CSAAGGLAKNIQYF.

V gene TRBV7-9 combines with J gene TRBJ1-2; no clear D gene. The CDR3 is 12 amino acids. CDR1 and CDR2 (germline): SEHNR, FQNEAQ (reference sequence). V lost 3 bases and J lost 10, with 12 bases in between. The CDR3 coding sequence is TGTGCCAGCAGCTTCGGGAGACCCGACTACACCTTC. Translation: CASSFGRPDYTF.